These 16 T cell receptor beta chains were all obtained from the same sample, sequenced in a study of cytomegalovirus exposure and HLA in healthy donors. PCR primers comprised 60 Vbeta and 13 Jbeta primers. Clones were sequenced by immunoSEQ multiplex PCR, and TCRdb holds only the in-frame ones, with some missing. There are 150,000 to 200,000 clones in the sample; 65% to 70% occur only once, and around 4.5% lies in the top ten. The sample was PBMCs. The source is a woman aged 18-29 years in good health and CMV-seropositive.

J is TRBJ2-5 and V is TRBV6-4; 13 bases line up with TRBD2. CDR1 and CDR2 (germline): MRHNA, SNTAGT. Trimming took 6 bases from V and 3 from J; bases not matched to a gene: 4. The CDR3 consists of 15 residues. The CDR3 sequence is CASSEGTSGEETQYF. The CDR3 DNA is TGTGCCAGCAGCGAAGGGACTAGCGGGGAAGAGACCCAGTACTTC.

This CDR3 is CASNPFTGGPYGYTF. The CDR3 DNA is TGTGCCAGCAACCCGTTTACAGGGGGCCCTTATGGCTACACCTTC. The chain carries TRBV7-8 and TRBJ1-2, with 9 bases fitting TRBD1. The CDR3 sequence is 15 residues long. V lost 7 bases to trimming and J lost 5 bases; unmatched junction nucleotides: 11. Germline lookup yields CDR1 SGHVS and CDR2 FQNEAQ.

CDR3 region: CASSPAGGPWETQYF. CDR3 sequence (DNA): TGTGCCAGCAGTCCCGCGGGGGGGCCGTGGGAGACCCAGTACTTC. The V and J genes are TRBV28 and TRBJ2-5, with 9 positions matching TRBD2. The CDR3 extends over 15 amino acids. J lost 5 bases, V lost 5 bases, and 9 bases had no gene match. Germline-derived CDR1 and CDR2 are MDHEN and SYDVKM.

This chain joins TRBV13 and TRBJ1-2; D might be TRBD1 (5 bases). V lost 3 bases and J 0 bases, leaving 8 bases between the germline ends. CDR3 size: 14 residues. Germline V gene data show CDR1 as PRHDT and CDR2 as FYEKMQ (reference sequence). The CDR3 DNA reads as TGTGCCAGCAGCTTGGCAGGGCCTAACTATGGCTACACCTTC. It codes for CASSLAGPNYGYTF.

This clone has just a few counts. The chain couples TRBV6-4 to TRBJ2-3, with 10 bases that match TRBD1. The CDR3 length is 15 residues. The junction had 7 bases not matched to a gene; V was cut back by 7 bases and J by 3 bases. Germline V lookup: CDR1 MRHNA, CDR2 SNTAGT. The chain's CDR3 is CASKNQGQGTDTQYF. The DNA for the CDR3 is TGTGCCAGCAAAAATCAGGGACAGGGGACAGATACGCAGTATTTT.

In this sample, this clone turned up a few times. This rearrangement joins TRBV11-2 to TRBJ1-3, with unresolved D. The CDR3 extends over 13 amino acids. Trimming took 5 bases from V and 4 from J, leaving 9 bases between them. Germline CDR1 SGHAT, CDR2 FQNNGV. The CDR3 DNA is TGTGCCAGCAGCCCGGGTATGGGAAACACCATATATTTT. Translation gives CASSPGMGNTIYF.

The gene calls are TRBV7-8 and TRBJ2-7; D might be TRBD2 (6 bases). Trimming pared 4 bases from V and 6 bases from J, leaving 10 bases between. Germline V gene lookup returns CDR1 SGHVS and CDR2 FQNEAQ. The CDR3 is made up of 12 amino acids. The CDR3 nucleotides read TGTGCCAGCAGCTCGACTAGTTCCGAGCAGTACTTC. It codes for CASSSTSSEQYF.

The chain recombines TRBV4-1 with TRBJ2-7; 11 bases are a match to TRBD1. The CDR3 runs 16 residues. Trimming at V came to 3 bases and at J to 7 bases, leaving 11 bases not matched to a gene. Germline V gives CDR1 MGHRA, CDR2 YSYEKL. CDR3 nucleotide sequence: TGCGCCAGCAGCCAGATGGGACAGGGGGTAATGGGAGAGCAGTACTTC. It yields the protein CASSQMGQGVMGEQYF.

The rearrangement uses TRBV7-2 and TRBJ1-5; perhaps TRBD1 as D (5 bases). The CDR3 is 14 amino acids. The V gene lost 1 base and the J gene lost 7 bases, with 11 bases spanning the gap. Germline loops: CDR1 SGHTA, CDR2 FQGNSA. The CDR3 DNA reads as TGTGCCAGCAGCTTAGTCAGGGTAGGACAGCCCCAGCATTTT. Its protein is CASSLVRVGQPQHF. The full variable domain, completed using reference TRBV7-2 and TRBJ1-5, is GAGVSQSPSNKVTEKGKDVELRCDPISGHTALYWYRQSLGQGLEFLIYFQGNSAPDKSGLPSDRFSAERTGGSVSTLTIQRTQQEDSAVYLCASSLVRVGQPQHFGDGTRLSIL.

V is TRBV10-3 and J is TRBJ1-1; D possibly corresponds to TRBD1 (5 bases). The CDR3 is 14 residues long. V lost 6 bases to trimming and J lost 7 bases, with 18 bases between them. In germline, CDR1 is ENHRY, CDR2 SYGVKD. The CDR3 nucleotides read TGTGCCATCAGGGGACTTGGCGCGGCCGGTGAAGCTTTCTTT. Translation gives CAIRGLGAAGEAFF.

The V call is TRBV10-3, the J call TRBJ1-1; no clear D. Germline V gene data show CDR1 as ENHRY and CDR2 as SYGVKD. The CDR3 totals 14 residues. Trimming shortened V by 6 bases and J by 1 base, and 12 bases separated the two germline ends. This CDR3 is CAISAGLRNTEAFF. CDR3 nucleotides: TGTGCCATCAGCGCCGGACTTAGGAACACTGAAGCTTTCTTT.

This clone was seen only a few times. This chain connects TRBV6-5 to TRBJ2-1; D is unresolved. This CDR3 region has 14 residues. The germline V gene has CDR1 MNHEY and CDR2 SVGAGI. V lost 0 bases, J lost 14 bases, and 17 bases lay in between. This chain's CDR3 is CASSYSLLDKTKFF. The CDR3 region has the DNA TGTGCCAGCAGTTACTCTCTACTCGACAAGACAAAGTTCTTC.

The CDR3, as DNA: TGTGCCAGCAGCCTAACGGGACAGGGAAAGGCACCCCTCCACTTT. Its protein product is CASSLTGQGKAPLHF. The rearrangement joins TRBV7-9 to TRBJ1-6; 9 bases agree with TRBD1. Germline V gives CDR1 SEHNR, CDR2 FQNEAQ (reference sequence). This CDR3 comprises 15 residues. Trimming cost V 5 bases and J 11 bases; bases outside gene matches: 10.

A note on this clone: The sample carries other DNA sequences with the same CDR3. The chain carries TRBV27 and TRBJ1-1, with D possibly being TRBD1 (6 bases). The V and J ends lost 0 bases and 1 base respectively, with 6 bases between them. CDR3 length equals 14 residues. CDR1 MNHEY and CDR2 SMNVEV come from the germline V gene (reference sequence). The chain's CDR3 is CASSLSGGNTEAFF. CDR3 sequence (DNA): TGTGCCAGCAGTTTATCAGGGGGGAACACTGAAGCTTTCTTT.

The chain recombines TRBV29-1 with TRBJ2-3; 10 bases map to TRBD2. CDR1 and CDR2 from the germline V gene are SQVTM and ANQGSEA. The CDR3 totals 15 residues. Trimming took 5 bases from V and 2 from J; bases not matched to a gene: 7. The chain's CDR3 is CSVSRTSGPTDTQYF. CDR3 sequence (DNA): TGCAGCGTTTCGAGGACTAGCGGTCCCACAGATACGCAGTATTTT.

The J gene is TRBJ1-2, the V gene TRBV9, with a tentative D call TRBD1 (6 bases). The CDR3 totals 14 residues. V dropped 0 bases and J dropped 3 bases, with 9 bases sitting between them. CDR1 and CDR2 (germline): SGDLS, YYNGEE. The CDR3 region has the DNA TGTGCCAGCAGCGTAGAAGACAGGCACTATGGCTACACCTTC. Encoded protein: CASSVEDRHYGYTF.